The subject of this entry is one TCR beta chain. Sequencing used immunoSEQ multiplex PCR; TCRdb keeps in-frame clones, though not all of them. The sample shows tens of thousands of clones, about nine tenths of them seen only once. The V segment lost 4 bases and the J segment 5 bases; nucleotides outside the gene matches: 10. The CDR3 contains 15 residues. Germline V gene lookup returns CDR1 LGHDT and CDR2 YNNKEL (reference sequence). The data were obtained in a study of blood T cell repertoires in COVID-19. Whole-study context: The origin of the acute and convalescent COVID-19 samples was the United States, Italy and Spain.

This chain uses TRBV3-1 (or the pseudogene TRBV3-2) with TRBJ1-1; 7 bases are shared with TRBD1. Sequencing input: peripheral blood. The receptor's source is a man over 45 with acute or convalescent COVID-19. This chain's CDR3 is CASSPTYRGRTEAFF. Written as DNA, the CDR3 is TGTGCCAGCAGCCCGACTTACAGGGGAAGGACTGAAGCTTTCTTT.